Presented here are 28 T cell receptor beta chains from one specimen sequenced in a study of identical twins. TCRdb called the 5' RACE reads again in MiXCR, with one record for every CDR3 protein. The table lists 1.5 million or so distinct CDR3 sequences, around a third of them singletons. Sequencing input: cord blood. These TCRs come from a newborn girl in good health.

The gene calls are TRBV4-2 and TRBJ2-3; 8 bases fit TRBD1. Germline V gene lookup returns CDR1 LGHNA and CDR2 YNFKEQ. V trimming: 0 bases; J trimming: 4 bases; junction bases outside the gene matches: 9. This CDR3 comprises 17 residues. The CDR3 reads CASSQDGTGFLSDTQYF. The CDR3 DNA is TGTGCCAGCAGCCAAGATGGGACAGGCTTTTTGTCAGATACGCAGTATTTT.

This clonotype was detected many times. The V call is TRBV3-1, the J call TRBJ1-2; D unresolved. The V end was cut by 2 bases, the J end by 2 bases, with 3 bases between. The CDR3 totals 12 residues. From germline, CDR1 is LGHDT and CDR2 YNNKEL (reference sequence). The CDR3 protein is CASSQQNYGYTF. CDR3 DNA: TGTGCCAGCAGCCAACAAAACTATGGCTACACCTTC.

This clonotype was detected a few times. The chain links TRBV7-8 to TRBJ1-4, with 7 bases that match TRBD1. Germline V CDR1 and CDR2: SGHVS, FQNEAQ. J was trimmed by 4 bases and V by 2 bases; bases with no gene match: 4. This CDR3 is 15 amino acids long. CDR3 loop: CASSLPTGFNEKLFF. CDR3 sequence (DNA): TGTGCCAGCAGCTTACCGACAGGGTTTAATGAAAAACTGTTTTTT.

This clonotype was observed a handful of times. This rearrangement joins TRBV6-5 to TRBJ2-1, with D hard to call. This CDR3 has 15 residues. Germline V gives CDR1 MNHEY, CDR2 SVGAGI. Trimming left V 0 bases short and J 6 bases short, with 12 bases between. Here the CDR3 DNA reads TGTGCCAGCAGTTACTCTAGGACCCCCCGCAATGAGCAGTTCTTC. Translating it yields CASSYSRTPRNEQFF.

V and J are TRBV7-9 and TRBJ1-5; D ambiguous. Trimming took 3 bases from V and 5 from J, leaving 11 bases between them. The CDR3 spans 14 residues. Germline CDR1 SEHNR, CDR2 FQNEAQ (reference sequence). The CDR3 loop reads CASSFGERDQPQHF. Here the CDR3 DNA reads TGTGCCAGCAGCTTCGGGGAGAGAGATCAGCCCCAGCATTTT.

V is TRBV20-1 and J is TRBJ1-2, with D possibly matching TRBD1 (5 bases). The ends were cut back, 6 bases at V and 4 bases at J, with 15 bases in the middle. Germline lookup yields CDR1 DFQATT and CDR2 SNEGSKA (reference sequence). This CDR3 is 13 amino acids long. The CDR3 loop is CSANPGLLYGYTF. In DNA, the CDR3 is TGCAGTGCCAACCCGGGACTGCTCTATGGCTACACCTTC.

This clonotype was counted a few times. CDR3 region: CASSPGGDGSRSYNEQFF. CDR3 DNA sequence: TGTGCCAGCAGCCCCGGGGGGGACGGGAGTCGATCCTACAATGAGCAGTTCTTC. This chain links TRBV6-1 with TRBJ2-1, with 8 nucleotides matching TRBD2. The CDR3 covers 18 residues. The V gene's germline CDR1 is MNHNS and CDR2 SASEGT. Losses at the gene ends were 6 bases for V and 1 base for J; bases not matched to a gene: 14.

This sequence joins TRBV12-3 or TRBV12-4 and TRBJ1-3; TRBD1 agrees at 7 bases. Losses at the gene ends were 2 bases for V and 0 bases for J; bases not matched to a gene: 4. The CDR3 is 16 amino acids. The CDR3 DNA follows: TGTGCCAGCAGTTTAATGGACAGGCTCTCTGGAAACACCATATATTTT. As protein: CASSLMDRLSGNTIYF.

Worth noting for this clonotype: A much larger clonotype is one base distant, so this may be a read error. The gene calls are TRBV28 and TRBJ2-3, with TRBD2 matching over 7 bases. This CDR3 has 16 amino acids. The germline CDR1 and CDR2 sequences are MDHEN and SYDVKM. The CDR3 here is CAGSFPRGGRTDTQYF. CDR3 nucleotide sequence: TGTGCCGGCAGCTTCCCAAGGGGCGGGAGAACAGATACGCAGTATTTT.

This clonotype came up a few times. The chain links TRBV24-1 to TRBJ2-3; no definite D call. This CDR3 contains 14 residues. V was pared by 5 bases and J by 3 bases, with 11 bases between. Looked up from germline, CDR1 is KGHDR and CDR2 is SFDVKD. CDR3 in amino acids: CATSGHQGTDTQYF. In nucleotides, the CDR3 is TGTGCCACCAGTGGCCACCAAGGGACAGATACGCAGTATTTT.

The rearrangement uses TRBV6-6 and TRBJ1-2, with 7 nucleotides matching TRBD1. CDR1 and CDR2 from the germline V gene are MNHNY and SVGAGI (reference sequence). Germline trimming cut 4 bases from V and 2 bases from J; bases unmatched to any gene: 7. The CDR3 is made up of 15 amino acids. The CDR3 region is CASSSPLQGNYGYTF. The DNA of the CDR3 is TGTGCCAGCAGTTCCCCCCTACAGGGGAACTATGGCTACACCTTC.

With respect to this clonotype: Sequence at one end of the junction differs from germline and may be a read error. CDR3 region: CDSSVAWDYEQFF. The CDR3 DNA reads TGTGACAGCAGCGTAGCCTGGGATTATGAGCAGTTCTTC. The genes are TRBV9 and TRBJ2-1; D gene unclear. The CDR3 extends over 13 amino acids. Germline V gene sequence: CDR1 SGDLS, CDR2 YYNGEE.

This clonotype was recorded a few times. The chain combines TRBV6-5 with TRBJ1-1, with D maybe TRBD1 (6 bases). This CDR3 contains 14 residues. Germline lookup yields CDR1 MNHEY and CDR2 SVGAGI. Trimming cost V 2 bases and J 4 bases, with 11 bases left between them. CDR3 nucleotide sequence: TGTGCCAGCAGTTACGCGGGCAGGGGCACTGAAGCTTTCTTT. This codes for CASSYAGRGTEAFF.

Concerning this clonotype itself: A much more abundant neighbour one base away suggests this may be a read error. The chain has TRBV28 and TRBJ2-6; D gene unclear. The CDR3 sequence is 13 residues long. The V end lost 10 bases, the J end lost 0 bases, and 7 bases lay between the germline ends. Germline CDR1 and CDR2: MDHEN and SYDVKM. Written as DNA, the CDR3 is TGTGCCACCCAGATCTCTGGGGCCAACGTCCTGACTTTC. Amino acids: CATQISGANVLTF.

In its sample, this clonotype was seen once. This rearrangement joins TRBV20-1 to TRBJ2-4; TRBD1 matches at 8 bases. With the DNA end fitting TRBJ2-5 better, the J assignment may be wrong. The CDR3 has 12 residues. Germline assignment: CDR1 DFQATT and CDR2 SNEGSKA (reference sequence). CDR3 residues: CSADRGEETQYF. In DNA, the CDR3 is TGCAGTGCTGACAGGGGAGAAGAGACCCAGTACTTC.

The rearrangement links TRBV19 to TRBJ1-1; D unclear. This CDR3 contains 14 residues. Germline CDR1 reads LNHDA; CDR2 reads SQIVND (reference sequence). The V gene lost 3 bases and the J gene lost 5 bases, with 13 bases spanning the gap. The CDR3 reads CASSIRVLPTEAFF. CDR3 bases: TGTGCCAGTAGTATCCGGGTTCTACCTACTGAAGCTTTCTTT.

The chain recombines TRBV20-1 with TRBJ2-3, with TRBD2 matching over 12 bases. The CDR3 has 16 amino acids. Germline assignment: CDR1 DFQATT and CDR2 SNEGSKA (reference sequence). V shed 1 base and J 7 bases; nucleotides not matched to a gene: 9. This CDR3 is CSARGSSGGALNTQYF. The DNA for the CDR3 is TGCAGTGCTAGAGGGTCTAGCGGGGGGGCGCTAAATACGCAGTATTTT.

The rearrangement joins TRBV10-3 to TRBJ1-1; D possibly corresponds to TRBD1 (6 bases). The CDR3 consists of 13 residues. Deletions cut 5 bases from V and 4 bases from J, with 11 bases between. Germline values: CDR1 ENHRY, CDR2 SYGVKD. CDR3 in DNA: TGTGCCATCAGTCCAGGGGATAGCACTGAAGCTTTCTTT. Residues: CAISPGDSTEAFF.

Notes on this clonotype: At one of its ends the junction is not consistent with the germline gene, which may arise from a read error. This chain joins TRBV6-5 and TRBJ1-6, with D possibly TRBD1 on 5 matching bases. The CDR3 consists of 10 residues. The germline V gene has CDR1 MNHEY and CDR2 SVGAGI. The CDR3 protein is CSSRDSPLHF. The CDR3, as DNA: TGTTCCAGCAGGGACTCACCCCTCCACTTT.

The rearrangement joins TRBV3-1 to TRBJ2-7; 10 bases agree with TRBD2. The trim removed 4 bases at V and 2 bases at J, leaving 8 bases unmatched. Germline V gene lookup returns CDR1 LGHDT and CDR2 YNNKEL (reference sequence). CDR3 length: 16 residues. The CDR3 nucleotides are TGTGCCAGCAGCCGGGCCGGGACTAGCGTTACCTACGAGCAGTACTTC. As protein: CASSRAGTSVTYEQYF.

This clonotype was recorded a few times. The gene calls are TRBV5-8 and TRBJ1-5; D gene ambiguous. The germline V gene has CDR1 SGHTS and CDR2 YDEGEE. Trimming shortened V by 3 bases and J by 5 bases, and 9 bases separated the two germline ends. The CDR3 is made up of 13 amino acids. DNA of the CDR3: TGTGCCAGCAGCTACCGGCGGGATCAGCCCCAGCATTTT. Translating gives CASSYRRDQPQHF.

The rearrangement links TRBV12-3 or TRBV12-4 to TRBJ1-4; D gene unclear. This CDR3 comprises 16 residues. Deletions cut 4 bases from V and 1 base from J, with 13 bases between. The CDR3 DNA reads TGTGCCAGCAGTTCAGCGGGTCGACGAACTAATGAAAAACTGTTTTTT. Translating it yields CASSSAGRRTNEKLFF.

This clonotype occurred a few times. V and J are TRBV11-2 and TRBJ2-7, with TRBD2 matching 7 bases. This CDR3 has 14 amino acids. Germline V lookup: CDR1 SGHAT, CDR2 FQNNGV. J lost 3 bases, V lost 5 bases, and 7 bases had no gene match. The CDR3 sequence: CASSPHGLVYEQYF. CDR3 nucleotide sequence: TGTGCCAGCAGCCCCCATGGACTAGTCTACGAGCAGTACTTC.

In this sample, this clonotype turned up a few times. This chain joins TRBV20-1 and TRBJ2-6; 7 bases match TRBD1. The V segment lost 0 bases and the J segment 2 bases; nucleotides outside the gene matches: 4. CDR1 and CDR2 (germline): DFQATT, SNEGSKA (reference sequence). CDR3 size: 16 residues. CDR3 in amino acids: CSARDFRGTGANVLTF. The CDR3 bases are TGCAGTGCTAGAGATTTCAGGGGGACTGGGGCCAACGTCCTGACTTTC.

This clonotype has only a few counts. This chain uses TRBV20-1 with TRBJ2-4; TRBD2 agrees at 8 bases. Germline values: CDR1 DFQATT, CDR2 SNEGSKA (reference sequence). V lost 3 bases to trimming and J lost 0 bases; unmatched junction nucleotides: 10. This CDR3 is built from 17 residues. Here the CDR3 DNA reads TGCAGTGCTAGCGGGGGGGCTAACCCTCTAGCCAAAAACATTCAGTACTTC. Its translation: CSASGGANPLAKNIQYF.

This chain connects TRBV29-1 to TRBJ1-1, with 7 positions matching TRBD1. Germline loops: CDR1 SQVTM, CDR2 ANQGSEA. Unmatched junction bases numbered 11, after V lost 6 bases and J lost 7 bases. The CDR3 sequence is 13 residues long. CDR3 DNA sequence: TGCAGCGTCGAGGGGACAGCCGGGGGTGAAGCTTTCTTT. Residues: CSVEGTAGGEAFF.

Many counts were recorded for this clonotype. This CDR3 is CASSYAQGYNEQFF. In nucleotides, the CDR3 is TGTGCCAGCAGTTACGCCCAGGGCTACAATGAGCAGTTCTTC. The genes are TRBV6-5 and TRBJ2-1, with a tentative D call TRBD1 (5 bases). V lost 2 bases to trimming and J lost 3 bases, with 8 bases between them. The CDR3 spans 14 residues. Germline loops: CDR1 MNHEY, CDR2 SVGAGI.

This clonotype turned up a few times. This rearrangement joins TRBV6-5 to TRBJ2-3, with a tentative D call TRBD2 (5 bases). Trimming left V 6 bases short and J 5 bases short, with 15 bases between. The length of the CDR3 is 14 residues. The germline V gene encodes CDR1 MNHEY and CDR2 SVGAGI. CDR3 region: CASRRTRDGDTQYF. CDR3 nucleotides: TGTGCCAGCAGGCGTACTAGAGACGGAGATACGCAGTATTTT.